This T cell receptor beta chain was identified during a study of OX40 agonist ivuxolimab in advanced cancers. At the level of the study: Averaging around 60 years in age, with a range of about 23 to 90, the cohort was approximately 84% male.

CDR3 length: 14 residues. Trimming took 0 bases from V and 7 from J, leaving 10 bases between them. Germline V lookup: CDR1 SGHDT, CDR2 YYEEEE. Sequencing used immunoSEQ multiplex PCR; TCRdb keeps in-frame clones, though not all of them. The repertoire holds roughly 32,000 clones, with more than 70% as singletons. This clone was found once. Its target is not known. On cycle 4 day 1 and cycle 7 day 1, as well as at baseline, blood was sampled. Findings and limits, study-wide: The study did not work out the antigen specificity of the expanded peripheral T cells. In a subset of nonresponders, normalized T-cell clonal expansion was also low.

The starting material was CD4+ or CD8+ T cells sorted from blood, obtained in a trial of the OX40 agonist ivuxolimab. This receptor was taken from an adult with an advanced solid tumor such as melanoma, head and neck, liver or kidney cancer. This chain connects TRBV5-6 to TRBJ1-4; no firm D call. CDR3 DNA sequence: TGTGCCAGCAGCTTGGGCGGAGTGTTTGAAAAACTGTTTTTT. Translation gives CASSLGGVFEKLFF.